This passage covers 24 T cell receptor beta chains from one sample sequenced in a study of T cell repertoires in ileal Crohn's disease. Profiled with immunoSEQ multiplex PCR; TCRdb holds only in-frame clones, not every one. The sample includes tens of thousands of clones, around 80% of them seen just once. The sequenced material came from ileal tissue. The origin of the receptors is an adult with Crohn's disease.

The chain has TRBV11-2 and TRBJ1-1; no reliable D call. Germline loops: CDR1 SGHAT, CDR2 FQNNGV. This CDR3 comprises 15 residues. V shed 2 bases and J shed 1 base, with 11 bases lying between them. The CDR3 nucleotides read TGTGCCAGCAGCTTACAACACACACCGAACACTGAAGCTTTCTTT. This encodes CASSLQHTPNTEAFF.

This clone is a singleton in its sample. The chain is built from TRBV28 and TRBJ2-2; D perhaps matches TRBD1 (7 bases). Trimming took off 4 bases at V and 0 bases at J, with 15 bases between the two ends. Per the germline V gene, CDR1 is MDHEN and CDR2 is SYDVKM. The CDR3 has 17 residues. The CDR3 nucleotides read TGTGCCAGCAGTTCCCCGGAGGGGGCAACGAACACCGGGGAGCTGTTTTTT. Translation gives CASSSPEGATNTGELFF.

V and J are TRBV7-2 and TRBJ1-2; TRBD1 agrees at 11 bases. V lost 5 bases and J lost 3; bases outside the gene matches: 5. This CDR3 is 15 amino acids long. CDR1 and CDR2 (germline): SGHTA, FQGNSA. CDR3 sequence: CASSTRDRGDYGYTF. CDR3 DNA sequence: TGTGCCAGCAGCACTAGGGACAGGGGGGACTATGGCTACACCTTC.

The chain recombines TRBV6-4 with TRBJ1-2, with TRBD1 as a possible D gene (5 bases). Trimming pared 3 bases from V and 2 bases from J, leaving 13 bases between. This CDR3 comprises 15 residues. Looked up from germline, CDR1 is MRHNA and CDR2 is SNTAGT. Here the CDR3 reads CASSEGWGLNYGYTF. The CDR3 DNA follows: TGTGCCAGCAGTGAAGGCTGGGGACTCAACTATGGCTACACCTTC.

This clone was seen just once. This chain joins TRBV9 and TRBJ2-3, with TRBD1 identical over 8 bases. The CDR3 has 14 residues. J was trimmed by 5 bases and V by 4 bases; bases with no gene match: 6. The V gene's germline CDR1 is SGDLS and CDR2 YYNGEE. The CDR3: CASSKVTGGDTQYF. The DNA of the CDR3 is TGTGCCAGCAGCAAAGTCACAGGGGGAGATACGCAGTATTTT.

The V gene is TRBV5-1, the J gene TRBJ2-3; perhaps TRBD2 as D (6 bases). The CDR3 sequence is 15 residues long. Per germline, CDR1 SGHRS and CDR2 YFSETQ. The V end was cut by 3 bases, the J end by 0 bases, with 11 bases between. CDR3 DNA: TGCGCCAGCAGCTCCCTAGCGTCTAGCACAGATACGCAGTATTTT. It encodes CASSSLASSTDTQYF.

In this sample, this clone turned up once. J is TRBJ2-7 and V is TRBV18, with a possible D match to TRBD1 (5 bases). The CDR3 consists of 14 residues. Germline V gene data show CDR1 as KGHSH and CDR2 as LQKENI. Trimming took 0 bases from V and 7 from J, leaving 13 bases between them. The CDR3 loop is CASSPPDLRTEQYF. CDR3 DNA sequence: TGTGCCAGCTCACCACCGGATTTACGGACAGAGCAGTACTTC.

This clone was detected once. The V gene is TRBV6-5, the J gene TRBJ1-2; perhaps TRBD1 as D (5 bases). V was trimmed by 2 bases and J by 6 bases, leaving 16 bases between them. The length of the CDR3 is 15 residues. CDR1 is MNHEY and CDR2 is SVGAGI in the germline V gene. In DNA form, the CDR3 reads TGTGCCAGCAGTTACCAGGGAAGGGGCTCGGATGGCTACACCTTC. It translates to CASSYQGRGSDGYTF.

This rearrangement joins TRBV11-3 to TRBJ1-6; D is uncertain. There are 13 residues in the CDR3. Between the trimmed V and J ends, which lost 1 base and 9 bases, there was a span of 7 bases. Germline assignment: CDR1 SGHNT and CDR2 YENEEA. The CDR3 region is CASSLGGGSPLHF. CDR3 in DNA: TGTGCCAGCAGCTTAGGGGGAGGTTCACCCCTCCACTTT.

Only a few counts were recorded for this clone. The rearrangement uses TRBV19 and TRBJ2-1; 8 nucleotides match TRBD1. This CDR3 contains 16 residues. In germline, CDR1 is LNHDA, CDR2 SQIVND (reference sequence). The J segment lost 5 bases and the V segment lost 5 bases, leaving 11 bases of the junction unmatched. The CDR3 DNA follows: TGTGCCAGTAGTTCCCACTCAGGGGGCCGGGACAATGAGCAGTTCTTC. Its translation is CASSSHSGGRDNEQFF.

The chain is built from TRBV10-3 and TRBJ1-2; tentatively, D is TRBD1 (5 bases). Deletions cut 0 bases from V and 5 bases from J, with 19 bases between. CDR3 size: 17 residues. From germline, CDR1 is ENHRY and CDR2 SYGVKD. CDR3 region: CAISESTRGLGGYGYTF. CDR3 in DNA: TGTGCCATCAGTGAGTCGACTCGGGGTCTGGGGGGATATGGCTACACCTTC.

For this clone: One end of the junction is discordant with germline, which a read error may explain. V is TRBV2 and J is TRBJ2-5, with D maybe TRBD2 (6 bases). CDR1 is SNHLY and CDR2 is FYNNEI in the germline V gene. The CDR3 has 13 residues. CDR3 loop: CASSLTRQEAQYF. Written as DNA, the CDR3 is TGTGCCAGCAGCTTGACTAGACAAGAGGCCCAGTACTTC.

This clone is a singleton in its sample. The chain combines TRBV2 with TRBJ1-2; possibly TRBD1 for D (5 bases). The V end lost 6 bases, the J end lost 5 bases, and 10 bases lay between the germline ends. Germline CDR1 and CDR2: SNHLY and FYNNEI. The CDR3 loop spans 12 amino acids. The CDR3 protein is CASSGGNYGYTF. CDR3 bases: TGTGCCAGCAGCGGGGGGAATTATGGCTACACCTTC. The full variable domain, with the rest looked up from reference TRBV2 and TRBJ1-2, is EPEVTQTPSHQVTQMGQEVILRCVPISNHLYFYWYRQILGQKVEFLVSFYNNEISEKSEIFDDQFSVERPDGSNFTLKIRSTKLEDSAMYFCASSGGNYGYTFGSGTRLTVV.

V is TRBV6-5 and J is TRBJ1-2; D not certain. The germline gives CDR1 MNHEY, CDR2 SVGAGI. The CDR3 extends over 14 amino acids. With 6 bases removed from V and 2 bases from J, the gap between germline ends came to 13 bases. DNA for the CDR3: TGTGCCAGCAGATACCTGACAAGAAACTATGGCTACACCTTC. It codes for CASRYLTRNYGYTF.

The CDR3 nucleotides are TGTGCCTGGAGTGTACAGGGGGGGTACTATGGCTACACCTTC. Amino acid sequence: CAWSVQGGYYGYTF. The chain links TRBV30 to TRBJ1-2; 8 bases line up with TRBD1. V lost 0 bases to trimming and J lost 3 bases; unmatched junction nucleotides: 3. This CDR3 region has 14 residues. Germline V gene data show CDR1 as GTSNPN and CDR2 as SVGIG (reference sequence). The variable domain in full, completed from reference TRBV30 and TRBJ1-2, reads SQTIHQWPATLVQPVGSPLSLECTVEGTSNPNLYWYRQAAGRGLQLLFYSVGIGQISSEVPQNLSASRPQDRQFILSSKKLLLSDSGFYLCAWSVQGGYYGYTFGSGTRLTVV.

The genes are TRBV4-3 and TRBJ2-3, with D unclear. V lost 1 base and J lost 3, with 8 bases in between. The CDR3 is 14 amino acids. In germline, CDR1 is LGHNA, CDR2 YSLEER. The DNA for the CDR3 is TGCGCCAGCAGCCAAGCCCTATCGACAGATACGCAGTATTTT. It yields the protein CASSQALSTDTQYF.

This clone was found once. This chain joins TRBV6-5 and TRBJ1-3; D is possibly TRBD1 (6 bases). In germline, CDR1 is MNHEY, CDR2 SVGAGI. The CDR3 runs 13 residues. V lost 6 bases to trimming and J lost 4 bases, with 10 bases between them. CDR3 sequence (DNA): TGTGCCAGCAGAGGGACACACGGAAACACCATATATTTT. This sequence encodes CASRGTHGNTIYF.

The chain is built from TRBV13 and TRBJ2-7, with 8 bases lining up with TRBD1. The ends lost 3 bases at V and 0 bases at J; junction bases unmatched: 1. The CDR3 loop spans 14 amino acids. In germline, CDR1 is PRHDT, CDR2 FYEKMQ (reference sequence). The DNA for the CDR3 is TGTGCCAGCAGCTTGGGACAGGCCTCCTACGAGCAGTACTTC. Residues: CASSLGQASYEQYF.

For the CDR3, the DNA is TGTGCCAGCAGCTTTCGGGTGGATAATTCACCCCTCCACTTT. It encodes CASSFRVDNSPLHF. V usage is TRBV14 and J usage is TRBJ1-6; no reliable D call. Germline CDR1 and CDR2: SGHDN and FVKESK. V lost 5 bases and J lost 5, with 10 bases in between. The CDR3 spans 14 residues.

The V and J genes are TRBV19 and TRBJ1-2; 7 nucleotides align to TRBD1. With V trimmed by 3 bases and J by 0 bases, 10 bases remained unmatched. The CDR3 has 17 amino acids. Germline-derived CDR1 and CDR2 are LNHDA and SQIVND (reference sequence). The CDR3 is CASSIDRATAANYGYTF. DNA of the CDR3: TGTGCCAGTAGTATCGACAGGGCTACTGCCGCTAACTATGGCTACACCTTC.

The chain combines TRBV5-1 with TRBJ2-7; no firm D call. V was trimmed by 1 base and J by 3 bases, leaving 11 bases between them. Germline loops: CDR1 SGHRS, CDR2 YFSETQ. The length of the CDR3 is 14 residues. CDR3 residues: CASSLYSYNYEQYF. Written as DNA, the CDR3 is TGCGCCAGCAGCTTGTATAGCTACAACTACGAGCAGTACTTC.

The chain carries TRBV28 and TRBJ2-5; 7 bases fit TRBD1. Germline trimming cut 5 bases from V and 2 bases from J; bases unmatched to any gene: 8. The CDR3 runs 15 residues. CDR1 and CDR2 from the germline V gene are MDHEN and SYDVKM. The CDR3 here is CASSEQGMGQETQYF. Here the CDR3 DNA reads TGTGCCAGCAGTGAACAGGGGATGGGTCAAGAGACCCAGTACTTC.

The rearrangement uses TRBV19 and TRBJ2-2; a weak D match, TRBD1 (7 bases). Germline V gene data show CDR1 as LNHDA and CDR2 as SQIVND (reference sequence). V gave up 11 bases and J gave up 4 bases, with 20 bases separating them. The length of the CDR3 is 15 residues. CDR3 nucleotide sequence: TGTGCCCCCCAGGGGGGACATGCTCGCACCGGGGAGCTGTTTTTT. Protein sequence: CAPQGGHARTGELFF. The full variable domain, in which reference TRBV19 and TRBJ2-2 provide the parts outside the CDR3, is DGGITQSPKYLFRKEGQNVTLSCEQNLNHDAMYWYRQDPGQGLRLIYYSQIVNDFQKGDIAEGYSVSREKKESFPLTVTSAQKNPTAFYLCAPQGGHARTGELFFGEGSRLTVL.

The chain has TRBV4-3 and TRBJ1-3; D gene unclear. The CDR3 spans 13 residues. CDR1 and CDR2 (germline): LGHNA, YSLEER. Trimming stripped 0 bases from V and 4 bases from J, with 4 bases between. The CDR3 region has the DNA TGCGCCAGCAGCCAAGACAGGGGAAACACCATATATTTT. Its protein is CASSQDRGNTIYF.